Sequencing of this T cell receptor beta chain was carried out in a study of OX40 agonist ivuxolimab in advanced cancers. At the level of the study: Patients got intravenous ivuxolimab at 0.01 to 10 mg/kg every 2 weeks. Participants averaged approximately 60 years of age (range roughly 23 to 79) and were 82.7% male.

The protocol was immunoSEQ multiplex PCR, while the TCRdb copy is restricted to in-frame clones and leaves out a portion. Here the sample spans 100,000 to 110,000 clones, about nine tenths being singletons. The germline V gene encodes CDR1 MNHEY and CDR2 SVGAGI. Between the trimmed V and J ends, which lost 0 bases and 1 base, there was a span of 8 bases. There are 15 residues in the CDR3. Exclusion applied to patients with autoimmune disease history or systemic immunosuppression. A remark on this clone: As yet, its antigen is unknown.

The study's findings and limits: Patients with a partial response at 0.1-3.0 mg/kg had among the lowest clonal expansion.

This TCR derives from an adult with an advanced solid tumor such as melanoma, head and neck, liver or kidney cancer. This rearrangement joins TRBV6-5 to TRBJ2-3, with D hard to call. This material consisted of CD4+ or CD8+ T cells sorted from blood, taken in a trial of the OX40 agonist ivuxolimab. The CDR3 nucleotides are TGTGCCAGCAGTTACTCGCTGGGCCGCACAGATACGCAGTATTTT. It codes for CASSYSLGRTDTQYF.